The 26 T cell receptor beta chains below were found in one sample sequenced in a study of blood T cell repertoires in COVID-19. The table came from immunoSEQ multiplex PCR; TCRdb's copy has only in-frame clones and leaves some out. Among 100,000 to 150,000 clones listed, more than 90% were seen once. Sequencing was carried out using peripheral blood. These TCRs come from a man aged 50 or older with active COVID-19.

The rearrangement links TRBV6-2 or TRBV6-3 to TRBJ2-3, with 9 bases matching TRBD2. The J segment lost 1 base and the V segment lost 0 bases, leaving 14 bases of the junction unmatched. Germline CDR1 and CDR2: MNHEY and SVGEGT. CDR3 length: 20 residues. The CDR3 sequence is CASSYSGVAGAFGRTDTQYF. DNA for the CDR3: TGTGCCAGCAGTTACTCCGGTGTAGCGGGGGCCTTTGGCCGCACAGATACGCAGTATTTT.

The V gene is TRBV5-6, the J gene TRBJ2-1, with 15 nucleotides matching TRBD2. The CDR3 is 15 amino acids. J gave up 14 bases and V 3 bases, and 9 bases lay outside the gene matches. CDR1 is SGHDT, CDR2 YYEEEE, per germline. The CDR3 DNA reads as TGTGCCAGCAGCTCCGGGACTAGCGGGGGGTGGATAAAGTTCTTC. Encoded protein: CASSSGTSGGWIKFF.

This clone was found a few times. The CDR3 here is CATSSVRTNEKLFF. Written as DNA, the CDR3 is TGTGCCACCAGCAGTGTCAGAACTAATGAAAAACTGTTTTTT. The chain employs TRBV15 and TRBJ1-4; D gene unclear. The CDR3 is made up of 14 amino acids. The V and J ends lost 3 bases and 1 base respectively, with 6 bases between them. Germline V gene data show CDR1 as LNHNV and CDR2 as YYDKDF (reference sequence).

This chain uses TRBV10-3 with TRBJ2-7; 15 nucleotides line up with TRBD2. V shed 0 bases, J shed 5 bases, and the junction held 5 bases outside the gene matches. This CDR3 has 17 residues. Germline V gene sequence: CDR1 ENHRY, CDR2 SYGVKD. The CDR3 bases are TGTGCCATCAGTGAGTCAGGGACTAGCGGGGGGTTCGACGAGCAGTACTTC. This sequence encodes CAISESGTSGGFDEQYF.

The V call is TRBV7-2, the J call TRBJ2-1, with a tentative D call TRBD2 (7 bases). In germline, CDR1 is SGHTA, CDR2 FQGNSA. V was pared by 3 bases and J by 8 bases, with 20 bases between. CDR3 length: 16 residues. The CDR3, as DNA: TGTGCCAGCAGCTTGCGGACGGGGGGCGTTCTCGATGAGCAGTTCTTC. Translation: CASSLRTGGVLDEQFF.

J is TRBJ1-4 and V is TRBV7-7; D gene unclear. V gave up 4 bases and J gave up 8 bases, with 11 bases separating them. The germline gives CDR1 SSHAT, CDR2 FNYEAQ (reference sequence). CDR3 size: 13 residues. CDR3 nucleotides: TGTGCCAGCAGCTCTGGTCGGGGAGAAAAACTGTTTTTT. This encodes CASSSGRGEKLFF. Full variable domain (outside the CDR3, taken from reference TRBV7-7 and TRBJ1-4): GAGVSQSPRYKVTKRGQDVTLRCDPISSHATLYWYQQALGQGPEFLTYFNYEAQPDKSGLPSDRFSAERPEGSISTLTIQRTEQRDSAMYRCASSSGRGEKLFFGSGTQLSVL.

The V and J genes are TRBV7-3 and TRBJ2-2; 10 bases map to TRBD2. Per the germline V gene, CDR1 is SGHTA and CDR2 is FQGTGA. The CDR3 sequence is 17 residues long. The junction had 7 bases not matched to a gene; V was cut back by 5 bases and J by 1 base. Here the CDR3 DNA reads TGTGCCAGCAGCGCTTCTAGCGGGGGCCAGAACACCGGGGAGCTGTTTTTT. Amino acids: CASSASSGGQNTGELFF.

J is TRBJ1-1 and V is TRBV5-6; 8 bases line up with TRBD1. This CDR3 region has 14 residues. Trimming cost V 4 bases and J 5 bases; bases outside gene matches: 7. In germline, CDR1 is SGHDT, CDR2 YYEEEE. CDR3 sequence (DNA): TGTGCCAGCAGCCTAGGACAGGGATATACTGAAGCTTTCTTT. Protein product: CASSLGQGYTEAFF.

V and J are TRBV30 and TRBJ2-1; a possible D gene is TRBD2 (5 bases). V was pared by 2 bases and J by 8 bases, with 7 bases between. CDR3 length: 11 residues. The germline gives CDR1 GTSNPN, CDR2 SVGIG (reference sequence). The CDR3 nucleotides are TGTGCCTGGAGTCGGGGATATGAGCAGTTCTTC. The encoded protein is CAWSRGYEQFF.

This rearrangement joins TRBV3-1 (or the pseudogene TRBV3-2) to TRBJ2-4, with TRBD2 matching over 7 bases. J gave up 4 bases and V 0 bases, and 9 bases lay outside the gene matches. CDR1 is LGHDT and CDR2 is YNNKEL in the germline V gene (reference sequence). The CDR3 is 17 amino acids. The chain's CDR3 is CASSQEPPTGGKNIQYF. In DNA, the CDR3 is TGTGCCAGCAGCCAAGAACCCCCGACGGGGGGAAAAAACATTCAGTACTTC.

The chain uses TRBV18 and TRBJ1-2; 7 bases agree with TRBD1. V lost 6 bases to trimming and J lost 4 bases; unmatched junction nucleotides: 5. Germline V gives CDR1 KGHSH, CDR2 LQKENI. The CDR3 extends over 13 amino acids. CDR3 nucleotide sequence: TGTGCCAGCTCTCTGACAGGGAGCTATGGCTACACCTTC. As protein: CASSLTGSYGYTF.

The chain recombines TRBV7-2 with TRBJ2-3; D is unclear. Germline CDR1 SGHTA, CDR2 FQGNSA. V was pared by 2 bases and J by 3 bases, with 6 bases between. The CDR3 has 13 amino acids. The CDR3 reads CASSLTGTDTQYF. The CDR3 bases are TGTGCCAGCAGCTTAACGGGTACAGATACGCAGTATTTT.

The CDR3 nucleotides are TGTGCCACCGCACAGTCGATCAATGAGCAGTTCTTC. Translating it yields CATAQSINEQFF. The chain has TRBV18 and TRBJ2-1, with no clear D. Germline V gene sequence: CDR1 KGHSH, CDR2 LQKENI. Trimming cost V 10 bases and J 6 bases, with 13 bases left between them. The CDR3 extends over 12 amino acids.

The rearrangement joins TRBV10-1 to TRBJ1-1; 7 bases line up with TRBD1. V shed 5 bases, J shed 4 bases, and the junction held 7 bases outside the gene matches. CDR1 and CDR2 from the germline V gene are WNHNN and SYGVQD (reference sequence). The CDR3 spans 14 residues. The CDR3 loop is CASSWAGGPTEAFF. CDR3 bases: TGCGCCAGCAGTTGGGCAGGGGGGCCCACTGAAGCTTTCTTT.

CDR3 amino acids: CAWSVMGAGNQPQHF. In nucleotides, the CDR3 is TGTGCCTGGAGTGTAATGGGGGCTGGGAATCAGCCCCAGCATTTT. This chain uses TRBV30 with TRBJ1-5; the D gene is possibly TRBD1 (6 bases). The CDR3 runs to 15 residues. Trimming shortened V by 0 bases and J by 4 bases, and 13 bases separated the two germline ends. In germline, CDR1 is GTSNPN, CDR2 SVGIG (reference sequence). Combining the CDR3 with reference TRBV30 and TRBJ1-5 gives the whole variable domain SQTIHQWPATLVQPVGSPLSLECTVEGTSNPNLYWYRQAAGRGLQLLFYSVGIGQISSEVPQNLSASRPQDRQFILSSKKLLLSDSGFYLCAWSVMGAGNQPQHFGDGTRLSIL.

This rearrangement joins TRBV7-2 to TRBJ2-1, with 7 bases lining up with TRBD2. This CDR3 is built from 18 residues. With 0 bases clipped from V and 7 bases from J, the junction kept 15 bases outside the gene matches. CDR1 SGHTA and CDR2 FQGNSA come from the germline V gene. CDR3 in amino acids: CASSLASEFVAGENEQFF. The CDR3 nucleotides read TGTGCCAGCAGCTTAGCAAGCGAGTTTGTTGCGGGAGAAAATGAGCAGTTCTTC.

V gene TRBV19 combines with J gene TRBJ2-1; TRBD1 matches 10 bases. The V and J ends lost 4 bases and 2 bases, in that order; junction bases with no gene match: 5. This CDR3 contains 16 residues. Germline CDR1 reads LNHDA; CDR2 reads SQIVND (reference sequence). As DNA, the CDR3 is TGTGCCAGTAGTAGCTCCGGGACAGGGGCCTACAATGAGCAGTTCTTC. Translating it yields CASSSSGTGAYNEQFF.

The chain is built from TRBV3-1 (or the pseudogene TRBV3-2) and TRBJ1-3; the match to TRBD1 covers 7 bases. Per germline, CDR1 LGHDT and CDR2 YNNKEL (reference sequence). This CDR3 region has 16 residues. V lost 5 bases and J lost 0; bases outside the gene matches: 7. The CDR3 sequence: CASSAQGGLSGNTIYF. CDR3 bases: TGTGCCAGCAGCGCACAAGGGGGCCTCTCTGGAAACACCATATATTTT.

The chain has TRBV5-1 and TRBJ2-1; TRBD2 agrees at 12 bases. The V and J ends lost 1 base and 4 bases, in that order; junction bases with no gene match: 9. Germline lookup yields CDR1 SGHRS and CDR2 YFSETQ. This CDR3 region has 18 residues. CDR3 region: CASSLSGTSGPRYNEQFF. In DNA, the CDR3 is TGCGCCAGCAGCTTGTCCGGGACTAGCGGGCCCCGTTACAATGAGCAGTTCTTC.

This chain connects TRBV18 to TRBJ1-2; the D is unclear. The CDR3 extends over 14 amino acids. CDR1 and CDR2 (germline): KGHSH, LQKENI. V was clipped by 0 bases and J by 2 bases, with 7 bases between them. CDR3 residues: CASSPPGRNYGYTF. For the CDR3, the DNA is TGTGCCAGCTCACCACCGGGGAGGAACTATGGCTACACCTTC.

This clone came up once. The gene calls are TRBV5-6 and TRBJ1-2; D is perhaps TRBD1 (5 bases). Germline V CDR1 and CDR2: SGHDT, YYEEEE. The CDR3 contains 14 residues. The V and J ends lost 3 bases and 4 bases respectively, with 13 bases between them. CDR3 DNA sequence: TGTGCCAGCAGCTGGCGACAGATGGGCTATGGCTACACCTTC. It yields the protein CASSWRQMGYGYTF.

The chain joins TRBV5-1 to TRBJ2-2, with 7 positions matching TRBD1. Germline CDR1 and CDR2: SGHRS and YFSETQ. The CDR3 runs to 16 residues. Trimming at V came to 3 bases and at J to 8 bases, leaving 13 bases not matched to a gene. The CDR3, as DNA: TGCGCCAGCAGCTCCTCAAGACAGGGCGTGGTGGGGGAGCTGTTTTTT. This translates into CASSSSRQGVVGELFF.

The chain carries TRBV5-8 and TRBJ2-1; TRBD2 aligns across 10 bases. The CDR3 spans 16 residues. Germline CDR1 reads SGHTS; CDR2 reads YDEGEE. Unmatched junction bases numbered 4, after V lost 4 bases and J lost 0 bases. Here the CDR3 DNA reads TGTGCCAGCAGCCCTCTAGCGGGGGTCTCCTACAATGAGCAGTTCTTC. Protein product: CASSPLAGVSYNEQFF.

This clone appeared a single time. This chain connects TRBV9 to TRBJ1-1, with D unclear. CDR1 and CDR2 from the germline V gene are SGDLS and YYNGEE. V lost 0 bases to trimming and J lost 2 bases, with 5 bases between them. There are 13 residues in the CDR3. DNA of the CDR3: TGTGCCAGCAGCGTAGCCCCTAACACTGAAGCTTTCTTT. Its translation is CASSVAPNTEAFF.

The rearrangement links TRBV5-5 to TRBJ1-4, with a weak D call TRBD1 (6 bases). The CDR3 consists of 14 residues. The V end was cut by 3 bases, the J end by 5 bases, with 11 bases between. CDR1 and CDR2 (germline): SGHKS, YYEKEE (reference sequence). The CDR3 here is CASSSGQLNEKLFF. CDR3 sequence (DNA): TGTGCCAGCAGCTCTGGACAGCTAAATGAAAAACTGTTTTTT.

The chain combines TRBV7-8 with TRBJ2-3; 9 nucleotides align to TRBD2. V lost 3 bases, J lost 0 bases, and 7 bases stayed unmatched. CDR3 length: 17 amino acids. CDR1 and CDR2 (germline): SGHVS, FQNEAQ. CDR3 DNA: TGTGCCAGCAGCTTGGCTAGCGGGGCGGCGAGCACAGATACGCAGTATTTT. Its protein is CASSLASGAASTDTQYF.